Below, one T cell receptor (beta chain) is given with its context. The antigen remains unidentified. The data belong to a study of CD8+ T cells in alopecia areata. For the study at large: Among treated patients, oral tofacitinib was administered at 5 to 10 mg twice daily.

After isolation, RNA underwent reverse transcription to generate cDNA as the sequencing template. TCRdb's table, derived via immunoSEQ multiplex PCR, lists solely in-frame clones and lacks some. The sample shows under 250,000 clones, 57% of them seen only once. V lost 4 bases to trimming and J lost 4 bases; unmatched junction nucleotides: 7. CDR1 and CDR2 from the germline V gene are SQVTM and ANQGSEA. CDR3 length equals 14 residues. Study-wide points: There were also resident alphabeta T cells of normal skin sequenced in scalp samples. Between patients, shared TCR sequences were less clear than in mice. This was possibly due in part to HLA diversity in the patient population.

The clonotype was recovered from a human donor with alopecia areata. The chain combines TRBV29-1 with TRBJ1-2, with TRBD1 matching over 9 bases. Sample: CD4+ T cells sorted from blood, taken at week 0. The CDR3 nucleotides are TGCAGCGTTGTCCTCTTGACAGGGGGCTATGGCTACACCTTC. Translation gives CSVVLLTGGYGYTF.